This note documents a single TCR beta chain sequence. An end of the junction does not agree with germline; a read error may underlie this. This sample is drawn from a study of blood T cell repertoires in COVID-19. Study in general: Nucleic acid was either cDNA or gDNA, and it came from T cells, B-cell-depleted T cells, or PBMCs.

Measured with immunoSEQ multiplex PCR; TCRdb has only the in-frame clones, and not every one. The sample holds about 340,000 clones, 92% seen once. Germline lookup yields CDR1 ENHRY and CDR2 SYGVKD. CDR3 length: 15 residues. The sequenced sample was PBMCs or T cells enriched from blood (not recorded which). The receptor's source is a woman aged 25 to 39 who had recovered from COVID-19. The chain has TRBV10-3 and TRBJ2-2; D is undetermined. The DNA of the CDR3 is TGTGCCATCAGTACTGGTATCGGGTCCACCTGGGAGCTGTTTTTT. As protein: CAISTGIGSTWELFF.